Listed here is a single T cell receptor (beta chain). Its antigen is currently unknown. The source of the sample is a study of regulatory T cells in long-lasting Graves disease. Study results and caveats: Since the sample size was small, accuracy may have been reduced.

Described time point: newly diagnosed GD, antithyroid drugs for less than 3 months. Following extraction of RNA from PBMCs, that RNA was used to make the TCR library. Patient provenance is recorded as an endocrinology department in Xi'an, China. Construction of the TCR beta libraries employed iRepertoire HTBI primers in conjunction with Arm-PCR of CDR3 regions. Each CDR3 protein gets one entry after TCRdb re-called the multiplex PCR reads with MiXCR. The sample shows under 800,000 distinct CDR3 sequences, roughly 15% of them seen only once. After removal of 7 bases from V and 5 bases from J, the junction contained 8 bases not matched to a gene. Germline V lookup: CDR1 SNHLY, CDR2 FYNNEI. This CDR3 has 15 amino acids. This sample also belongs to another study, concerning T cells in Graves' hyperthyroidism and ophthalmopathy.

Material: peripheral blood mononuclear cells (PBMCs), obtained at new diagnosis, from a patient treated with antithyroid drugs. This receptor was identified in a woman younger than 45 with Graves disease. The gene calls are TRBV2 and TRBJ2-3; 11 bases agree with TRBD2. CDR3 bases: TGTGCCAGCAACCAACTAGCGGGAGTTGAAGATACGCAGTATTTT. This codes for CASNQLAGVEDTQYF.